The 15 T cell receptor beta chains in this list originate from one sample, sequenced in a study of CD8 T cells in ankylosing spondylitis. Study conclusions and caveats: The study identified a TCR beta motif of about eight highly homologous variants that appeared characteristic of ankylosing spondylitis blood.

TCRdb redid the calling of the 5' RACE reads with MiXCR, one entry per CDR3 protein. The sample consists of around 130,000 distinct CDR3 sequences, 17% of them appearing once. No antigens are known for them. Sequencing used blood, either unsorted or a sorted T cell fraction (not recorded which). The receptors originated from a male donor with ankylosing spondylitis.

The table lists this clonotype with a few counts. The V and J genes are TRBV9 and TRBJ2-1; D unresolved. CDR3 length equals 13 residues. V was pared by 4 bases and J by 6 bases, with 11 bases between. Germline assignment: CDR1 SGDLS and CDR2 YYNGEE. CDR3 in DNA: TGTGCCAGCAGCTTCCGCGGTACCAATGAGCAGTTCTTC. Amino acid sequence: CASSFRGTNEQFF.

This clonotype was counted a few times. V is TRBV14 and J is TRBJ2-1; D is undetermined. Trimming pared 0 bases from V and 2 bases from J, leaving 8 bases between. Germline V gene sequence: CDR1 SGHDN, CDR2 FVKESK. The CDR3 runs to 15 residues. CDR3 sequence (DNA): TGTGCCAGCAGCCAAGAAGCGTTTACCTACAATGAGCAGTTCTTC. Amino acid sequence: CASSQEAFTYNEQFF. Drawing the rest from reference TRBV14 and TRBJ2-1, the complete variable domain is EAGVTQFPSHSVIEKGQTVTLRCDPISGHDNLYWYRRVMGKEIKFLLHFVKESKQDESGMPNNRFLAERTGGTYSTLKVQPAELEDSGVYFCASSQEAFTYNEQFFGPGTRLTVL.

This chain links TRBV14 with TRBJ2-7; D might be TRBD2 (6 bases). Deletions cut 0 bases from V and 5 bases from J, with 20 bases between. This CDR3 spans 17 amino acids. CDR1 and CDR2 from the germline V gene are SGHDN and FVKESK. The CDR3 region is CASSQEVWDHGEDEQYF. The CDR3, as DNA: TGTGCCAGCAGCCAAGAAGTCTGGGACCACGGGGAGGACGAGCAGTACTTC. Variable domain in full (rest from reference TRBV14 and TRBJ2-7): EAGVTQFPSHSVIEKGQTVTLRCDPISGHDNLYWYRRVMGKEIKFLLHFVKESKQDESGMPNNRFLAERTGGTYSTLKVQPAELEDSGVYFCASSQEVWDHGEDEQYFGPGTRLTVT.

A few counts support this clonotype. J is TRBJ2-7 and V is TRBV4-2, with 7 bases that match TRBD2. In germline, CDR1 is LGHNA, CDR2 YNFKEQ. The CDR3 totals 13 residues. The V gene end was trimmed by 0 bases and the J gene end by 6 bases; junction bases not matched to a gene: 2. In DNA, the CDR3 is TGTGCCAGCAGCCAAGATCGGGGGGTCGAGCAGTACTTC. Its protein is CASSQDRGVEQYF.

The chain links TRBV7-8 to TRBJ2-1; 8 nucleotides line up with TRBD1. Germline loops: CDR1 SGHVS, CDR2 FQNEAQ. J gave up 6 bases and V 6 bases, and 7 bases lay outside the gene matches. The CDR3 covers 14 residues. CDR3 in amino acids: CASRTDRVPNEQFF. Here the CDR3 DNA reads TGTGCCAGCAGGACGGACAGGGTACCCAATGAGCAGTTCTTC.

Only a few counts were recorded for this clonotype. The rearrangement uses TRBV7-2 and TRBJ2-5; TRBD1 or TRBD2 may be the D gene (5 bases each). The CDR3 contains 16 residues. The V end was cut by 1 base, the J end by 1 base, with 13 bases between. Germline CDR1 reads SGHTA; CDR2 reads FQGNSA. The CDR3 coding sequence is TGTGCCAGCAGCTTAGTTACGGGGCCGGTCCAAGAGACCCAGTACTTC. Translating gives CASSLVTGPVQETQYF.

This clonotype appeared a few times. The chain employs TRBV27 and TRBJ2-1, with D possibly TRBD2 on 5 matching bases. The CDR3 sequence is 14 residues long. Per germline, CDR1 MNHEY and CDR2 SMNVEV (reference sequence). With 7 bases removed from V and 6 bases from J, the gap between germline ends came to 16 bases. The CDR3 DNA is TGTGCCAGCAAAGGAGGCCTCCTCGGCAATGAGCAGTTCTTC. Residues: CASKGGLLGNEQFF.

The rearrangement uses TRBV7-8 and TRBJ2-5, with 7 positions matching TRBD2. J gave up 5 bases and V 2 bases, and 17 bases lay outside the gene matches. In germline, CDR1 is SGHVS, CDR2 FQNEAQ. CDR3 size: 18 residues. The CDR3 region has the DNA TGTGCCAGCAGCTTAAGGGGATTGGAGACTAGCCCGAGGGAGACCCAGTACTTC. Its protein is CASSLRGLETSPRETQYF.

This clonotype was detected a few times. The CDR3: CATSDPLVPGELFF. CDR3 sequence (DNA): TGTGCCACCAGTGACCCACTAGTCCCCGGGGAGCTGTTTTTT. This chain uses TRBV24-1 with TRBJ2-2, with D possibly TRBD2 on 5 matching bases. Germline V gives CDR1 KGHDR, CDR2 SFDVKD. The CDR3 spans 14 residues. V was clipped by 4 bases and J by 6 bases, with 11 bases between them.

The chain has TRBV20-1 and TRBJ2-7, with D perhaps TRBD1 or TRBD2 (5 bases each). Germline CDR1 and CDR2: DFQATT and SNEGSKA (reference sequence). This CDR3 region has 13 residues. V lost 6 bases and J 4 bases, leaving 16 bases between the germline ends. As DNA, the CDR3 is TGCAGTGCCCAGACCGGGGCAGGGTACGAGCAGTACTTC. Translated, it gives CSAQTGAGYEQYF.

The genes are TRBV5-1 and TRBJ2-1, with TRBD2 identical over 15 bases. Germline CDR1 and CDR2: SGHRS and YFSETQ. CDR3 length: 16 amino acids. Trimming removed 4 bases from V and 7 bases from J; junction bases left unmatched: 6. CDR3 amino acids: CASSPWTSGRGNEQFF. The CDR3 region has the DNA TGCGCCAGCAGCCCCTGGACTAGCGGGAGGGGAAATGAGCAGTTCTTC.

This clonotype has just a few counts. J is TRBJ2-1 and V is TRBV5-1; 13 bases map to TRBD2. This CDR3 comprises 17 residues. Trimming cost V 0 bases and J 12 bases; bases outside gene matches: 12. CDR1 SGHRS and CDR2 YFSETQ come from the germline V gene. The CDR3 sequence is CASSLAVGLAGELAQFF. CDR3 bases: TGCGCCAGCAGCTTGGCCGTAGGACTAGCGGGAGAATTGGCGCAGTTCTTC.

This CDR3 is CASRRVNTEAFF. CDR3 nucleotides: TGTGCCAGCAGGAGAGTGAACACTGAAGCTTTCTTT. The gene calls are TRBV27 and TRBJ1-1; D is unclear. Germline CDR1 is MNHEY and CDR2 is SMNVEV (reference sequence). The V gene lost 6 bases and the J gene lost 0 bases, with 5 bases spanning the gap. This CDR3 region has 12 residues.

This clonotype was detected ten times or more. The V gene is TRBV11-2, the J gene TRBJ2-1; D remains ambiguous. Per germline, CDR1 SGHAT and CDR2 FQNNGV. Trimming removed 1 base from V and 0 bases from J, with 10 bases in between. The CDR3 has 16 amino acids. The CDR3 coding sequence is TGTGCCAGCAGCTTAGTATTCGGAAGCTCCTACAATGAGCAGTTCTTC. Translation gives CASSLVFGSSYNEQFF. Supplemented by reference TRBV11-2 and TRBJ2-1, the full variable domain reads EAGVAQSPRYKIIEKRQSVAFWCNPISGHATLYWYQQILGQGPKLLIQFQNNGVVDDSQLPKDRFSAERLKGVDSTLKIQPAKLEDSAVYLCASSLVFGSSYNEQFFGPGTRLTVL.

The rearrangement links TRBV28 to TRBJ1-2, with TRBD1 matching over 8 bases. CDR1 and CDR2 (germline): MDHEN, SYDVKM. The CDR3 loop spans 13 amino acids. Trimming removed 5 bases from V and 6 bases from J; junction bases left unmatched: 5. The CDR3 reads CASSPAGQDGYTF. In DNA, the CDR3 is TGTGCCAGCAGTCCTGCGGGACAGGATGGCTACACCTTC.